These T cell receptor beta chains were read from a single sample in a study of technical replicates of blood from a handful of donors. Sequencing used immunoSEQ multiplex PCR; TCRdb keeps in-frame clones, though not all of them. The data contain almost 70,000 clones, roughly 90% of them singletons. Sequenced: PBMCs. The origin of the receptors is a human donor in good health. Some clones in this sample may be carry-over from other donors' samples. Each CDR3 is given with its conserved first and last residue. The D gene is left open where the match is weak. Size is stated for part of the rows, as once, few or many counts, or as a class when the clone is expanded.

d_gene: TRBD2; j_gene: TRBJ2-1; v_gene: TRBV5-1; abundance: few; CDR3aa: CASSLYGSGISEQFF; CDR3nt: TGCGCCAGCAGCTTGTATGGTAGCGGGATCAGTGAGCAGTTCTTC
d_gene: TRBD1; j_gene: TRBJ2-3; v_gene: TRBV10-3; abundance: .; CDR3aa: CAIRPGDSSTDTQYF; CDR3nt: TGTGCCATCAGGCCCGGGGACAGTAGCACAGATACGCAGTATTTT
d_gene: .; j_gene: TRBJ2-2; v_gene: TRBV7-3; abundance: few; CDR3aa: CASSFDWNTGELFF; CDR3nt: TGTGCCAGCAGCTTCGACTGGAACACCGGGGAGCTGTTTTTT
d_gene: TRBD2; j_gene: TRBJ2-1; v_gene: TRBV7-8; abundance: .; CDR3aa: CASSFRIAGWVGSYNEQFF; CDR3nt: TGTGCCAGCAGCTTCCGGATAGCGGGGTGGGTGGGCTCCTACAATGAGCAGTTCTTC
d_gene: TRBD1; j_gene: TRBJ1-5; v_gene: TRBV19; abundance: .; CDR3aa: CASKAGQSYQPQHF; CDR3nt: TGTGCCAGTAAGGCGGGACAGTCCTATCAGCCCCAGCATTTT
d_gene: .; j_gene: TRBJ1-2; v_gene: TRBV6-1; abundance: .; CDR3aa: CASSGGRAVNYGYTF; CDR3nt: TGTGCCAGCAGTGGGGGCCGGGCGGTAAACTATGGCTACACCTTC
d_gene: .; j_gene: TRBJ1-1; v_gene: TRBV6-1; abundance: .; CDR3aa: CASSEGTRNTEAFF; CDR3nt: TGTGCCAGCAGTGAAGGTACTAGGAACACTGAAGCTTTCTTT
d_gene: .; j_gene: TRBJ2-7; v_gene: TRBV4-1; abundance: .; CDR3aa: CASSQVSQLEQYF; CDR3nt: TGCGCCAGCAGCCAAGTATCACAGTTGGAGCAGTACTTC
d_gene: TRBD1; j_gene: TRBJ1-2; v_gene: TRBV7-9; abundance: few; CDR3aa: CASSLVGQGTYGYTF; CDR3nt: TGTGCCAGCAGCTTAGTGGGACAGGGGACCTATGGCTACACCTTC
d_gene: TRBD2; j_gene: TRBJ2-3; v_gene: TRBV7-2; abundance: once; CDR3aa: CASSLGTSGRGADTQYF; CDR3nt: TGTGCCAGCAGCCTAGGGACTAGCGGGAGGGGGGCAGATACGCAGTATTTT
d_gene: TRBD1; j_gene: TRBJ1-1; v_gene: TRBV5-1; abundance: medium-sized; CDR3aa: CASSLAGGYTEAFF; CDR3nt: TGCGCCAGCAGCTTGGCAGGGGGCTATACTGAAGCTTTCTTT
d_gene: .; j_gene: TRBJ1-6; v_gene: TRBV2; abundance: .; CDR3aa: CASKEEKGANSPLHF; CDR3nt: TGTGCCAGCAAAGAGGAGAAAGGGGCGAATTCACCCCTCCACTTT
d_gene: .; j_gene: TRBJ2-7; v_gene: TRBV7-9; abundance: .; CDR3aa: CASSFEGFYEQYF; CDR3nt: TGTGCCAGCAGCTTCGAGGGATTTTACGAGCAGTACTTC
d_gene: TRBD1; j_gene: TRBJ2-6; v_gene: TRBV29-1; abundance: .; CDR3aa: CSAAYGRDSESGANVLTF; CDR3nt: TGCAGCGCTGCCTACGGACGGGACAGCGAATCTGGGGCCAACGTCCTGACTTTC
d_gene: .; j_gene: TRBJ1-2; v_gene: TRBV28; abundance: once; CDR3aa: CASSFSRVLGSYGYTF; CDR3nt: TGTGCCAGCAGTTTCTCCAGAGTGTTAGGGAGCTATGGCTACACCTTC
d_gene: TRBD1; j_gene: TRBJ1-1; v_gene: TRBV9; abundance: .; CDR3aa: CASSGSGTVNTEAFF; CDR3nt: TGTGCCAGCAGCGGATCCGGGACAGTGAACACTGAAGCTTTCTTT
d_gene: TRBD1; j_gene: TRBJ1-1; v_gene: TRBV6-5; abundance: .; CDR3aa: CASSYAAGQGRTEAFF; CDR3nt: TGTGCCAGCAGTTACGCCGCTGGACAGGGGCGAACTGAAGCTTTCTTT
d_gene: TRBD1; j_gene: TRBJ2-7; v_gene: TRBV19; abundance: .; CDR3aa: CASSPQGQPSYEQYF; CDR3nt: TGTGCCAGTAGTCCCCAGGGACAGCCATCCTACGAGCAGTACTTC
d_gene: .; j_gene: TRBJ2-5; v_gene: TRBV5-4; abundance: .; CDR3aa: CASSLEVGAETQYF; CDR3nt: TGTGCCAGCAGCTTGGAGGTAGGGGCGGAGACCCAGTACTTC
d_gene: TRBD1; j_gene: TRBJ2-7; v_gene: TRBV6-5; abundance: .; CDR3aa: CASKRGQGSYEQYF; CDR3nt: TGTGCCAGCAAAAGAGGACAGGGGTCCTACGAGCAGTACTTC
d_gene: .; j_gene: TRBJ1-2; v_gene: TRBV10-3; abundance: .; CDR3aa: CAISEVSTSLGYTF; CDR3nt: TGTGCCATCAGTGAGGTTAGTACCTCTCTCGGCTACACCTTC
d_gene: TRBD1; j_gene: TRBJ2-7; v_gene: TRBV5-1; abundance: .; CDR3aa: CASSPGGTGDYEQYF; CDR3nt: TGCGCCAGCAGCCCTGGTGGGACAGGGGACTACGAGCAGTACTTC
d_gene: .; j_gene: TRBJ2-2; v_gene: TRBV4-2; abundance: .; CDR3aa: CASSQPGVNTGELFF; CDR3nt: TGTGCCAGCAGCCAACCGGGAGTGAACACCGGGGAGCTGTTTTTT
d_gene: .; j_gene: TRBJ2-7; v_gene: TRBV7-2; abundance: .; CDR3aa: CASSLERVGVETLF; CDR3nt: TGTGCCAGCAGCTTAGAAAGGGTAGGGGTCGAGACTCTCTTC
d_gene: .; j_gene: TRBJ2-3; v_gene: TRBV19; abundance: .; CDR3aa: CASTHRGDTQYF; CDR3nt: TGTGCCAGTACCCATCGGGGAGATACGCAGTATTTT
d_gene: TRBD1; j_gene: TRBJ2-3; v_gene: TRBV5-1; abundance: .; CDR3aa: CASSPGQTNTDTQYF; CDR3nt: TGCGCCAGCAGCCCGGGACAGACAAACACAGATACGCAGTATTTT
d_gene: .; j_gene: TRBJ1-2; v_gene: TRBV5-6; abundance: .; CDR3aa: CASSVGHEANYGYTF; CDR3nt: TGTGCCAGCAGCGTTGGACACGAAGCTAACTATGGCTACACCTTC
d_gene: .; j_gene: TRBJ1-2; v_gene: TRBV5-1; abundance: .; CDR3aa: CASSLGDRHAEGYTF; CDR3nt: TGCGCCAGCAGCTTAGGAGACCGTCATGCGGAGGGCTACACCTTC
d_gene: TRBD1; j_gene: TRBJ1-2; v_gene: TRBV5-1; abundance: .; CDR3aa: CASSLRDRDYTF; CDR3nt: TGCGCCAGCAGTCTCCGGGACAGGGACTACACCTTC
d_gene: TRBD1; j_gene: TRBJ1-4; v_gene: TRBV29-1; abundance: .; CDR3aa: CSVEEDRGSRGLTKLFF; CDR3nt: TGCAGCGTTGAAGAGGACAGGGGTTCGAGGGGCCTGACGAAACTGTTTTTT
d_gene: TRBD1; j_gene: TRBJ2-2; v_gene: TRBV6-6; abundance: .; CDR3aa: CASTVGQGITGELFF; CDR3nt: TGTGCCAGCACCGTCGGACAGGGAATTACCGGGGAGCTGTTTTTT
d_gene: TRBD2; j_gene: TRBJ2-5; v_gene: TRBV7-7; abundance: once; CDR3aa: CASSLGTSLQTQYF; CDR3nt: TGTGCCAGCAGCTTAGGGACTAGCTTGCAGACCCAGTACTTC
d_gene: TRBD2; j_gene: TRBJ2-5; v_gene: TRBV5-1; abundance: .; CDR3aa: CASGLAGGETQYF; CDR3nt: TGCGCCAGCGGACTAGCGGGGGGTGAGACCCAGTACTTC
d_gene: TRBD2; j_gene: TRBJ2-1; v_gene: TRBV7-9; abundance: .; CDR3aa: CASSFGLAVTNEQFF; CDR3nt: TGTGCCAGCAGCTTTGGACTAGCGGTAACCAATGAGCAGTTCTTC
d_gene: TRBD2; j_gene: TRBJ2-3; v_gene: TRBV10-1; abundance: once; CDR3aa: CASIQAGLVRPDTQYF; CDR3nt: TGCGCCAGCATCCAAGCGGGACTAGTAAGGCCAGATACGCAGTATTTT
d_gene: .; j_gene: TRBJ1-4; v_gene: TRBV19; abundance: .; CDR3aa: CATSSTVGRFNEKLFF; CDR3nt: TGTGCCACCTCTTCCACCGTGGGGCGATTTAATGAAAAACTGTTTTTT
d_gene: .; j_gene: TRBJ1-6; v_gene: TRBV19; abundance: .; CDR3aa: CASSPRAGGDSPLHF; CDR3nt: TGTGCCAGTAGTCCCCGTGCCGGCGGGGATTCACCCCTCCACTTT
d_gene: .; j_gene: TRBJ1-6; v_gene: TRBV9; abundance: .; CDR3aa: CASSVGGGNSPLHF; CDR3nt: TGTGCCAGCAGCGTAGGCGGGGGGAATTCACCCCTCCACTTT
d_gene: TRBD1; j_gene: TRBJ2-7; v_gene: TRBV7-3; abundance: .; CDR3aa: CASNEYKGTAYSYEQYF; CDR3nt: TGTGCCAGCAACGAATACAAAGGGACAGCTTACTCCTACGAGCAGTACTTC
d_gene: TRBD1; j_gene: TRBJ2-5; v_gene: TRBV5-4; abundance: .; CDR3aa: CASSLANRGYQETQYF; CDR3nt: TGTGCCAGCAGCTTGGCCAACAGGGGGTACCAAGAGACCCAGTACTTC
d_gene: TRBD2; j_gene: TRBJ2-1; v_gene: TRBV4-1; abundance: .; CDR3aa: CASSQELGGASGRPTHNEQFF; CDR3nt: TGCGCCAGCAGCCAAGAATTAGGGGGGGCTAGCGGGAGGCCGACCCACAATGAGCAGTTCTTC
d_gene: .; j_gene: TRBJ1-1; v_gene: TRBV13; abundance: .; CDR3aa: CASSPTRENTEAFF; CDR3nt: TGTGCCAGCAGCCCCACCAGGGAGAACACTGAAGCTTTCTTT
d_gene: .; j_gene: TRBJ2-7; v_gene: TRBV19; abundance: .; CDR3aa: CASSISYRRAYEQYF; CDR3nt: TGTGCCAGTAGTATCTCGTACCGGAGGGCCTACGAGCAGTACTTC
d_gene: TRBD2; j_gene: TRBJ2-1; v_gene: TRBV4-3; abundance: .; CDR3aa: CASSQDTGTSGYNEQFF; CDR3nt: TGCGCCAGCAGCCAAGATACCGGGACTAGCGGGTACAATGAGCAGTTCTTC
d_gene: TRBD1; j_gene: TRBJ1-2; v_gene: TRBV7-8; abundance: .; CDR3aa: CASSLARDRGRGYGYTF; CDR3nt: TGTGCCAGCAGCTTAGCCCGGGACAGGGGGCGCGGCTATGGCTACACCTTC
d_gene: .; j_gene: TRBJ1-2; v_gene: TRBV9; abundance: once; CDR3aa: CASSASGVSGYTF; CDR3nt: TGTGCCAGCAGCGCCTCAGGGGTCAGTGGCTACACCTTC
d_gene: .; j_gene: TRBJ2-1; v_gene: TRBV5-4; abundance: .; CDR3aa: CASSLRTKPYNEQFF; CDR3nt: TGTGCCAGCAGCTTGAGGACTAAACCCTACAATGAGCAGTTCTTC
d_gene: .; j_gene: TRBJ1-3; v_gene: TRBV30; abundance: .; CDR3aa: CAFEQGSFGNTIYF; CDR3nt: TGTGCTTTTGAGCAGGGGTCTTTTGGAAACACCATATATTTT
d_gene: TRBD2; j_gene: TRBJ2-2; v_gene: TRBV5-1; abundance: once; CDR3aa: CASYSLGSGAASNTGELFF; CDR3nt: TGCGCCAGCTACTCCCTGGGTAGCGGGGCGGCCTCGAACACCGGGGAGCTGTTTTTT
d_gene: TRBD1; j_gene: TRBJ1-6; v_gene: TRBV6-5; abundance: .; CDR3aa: CATKDRVKNSPLHF; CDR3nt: TGTGCCACCAAAGACAGGGTTAAGAATTCACCCCTCCACTTT
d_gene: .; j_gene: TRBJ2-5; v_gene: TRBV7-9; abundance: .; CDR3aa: CASSTTAGETQYF; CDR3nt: TGTGCCAGCAGTACCACGGCGGGGGAGACCCAGTACTTC
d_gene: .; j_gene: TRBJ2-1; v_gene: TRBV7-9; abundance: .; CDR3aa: CASSLDSNHNEQFF; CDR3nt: TGTGCCAGCAGCTTAGACTCTAACCACAATGAGCAGTTCTTC
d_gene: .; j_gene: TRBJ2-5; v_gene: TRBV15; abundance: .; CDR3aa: CATSRDEGGLETQYF; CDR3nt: TGTGCCACCAGCAGAGATGAGGGAGGCTTGGAGACCCAGTACTTC
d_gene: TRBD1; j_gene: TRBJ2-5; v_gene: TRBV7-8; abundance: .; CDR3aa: CASSLARGQGKETQYF; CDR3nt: TGTGCCAGCAGCTTAGCGAGGGGACAGGGCAAAGAGACCCAGTACTTC
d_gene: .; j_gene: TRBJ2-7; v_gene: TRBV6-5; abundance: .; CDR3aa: CASRPPGTQSYEQYF; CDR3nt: TGTGCCAGCAGACCTCCCGGGACTCAATCCTACGAGCAGTACTTC
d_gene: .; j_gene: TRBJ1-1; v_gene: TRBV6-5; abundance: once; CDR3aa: CASSPRLANTEAFF; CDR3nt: TGTGCCAGCAGCCCCCGTCTAGCGAACACTGAAGCTTTCTTT